The source of this T cell receptor beta chain is a study of shared clonotypes between healthy human individuals. Study context: Each donor's CD8 memory used one plate, CD8 naive two, each CD4 subset three. Study-wide results and caveats: The sharing of 5% to 6.5% of naive CD4 clonotypes was seen across a handful of donors.

Positively selected for CCR7, the CD45RO-negative cells used as naive CD8 cells excluded terminally differentiated effector memory CD45RA+ cells. The CDR3 contains 14 residues. Germline CDR1 is SGHKS and CDR2 is YYEKEE (reference sequence). J gave up 6 bases and V 3 bases, and 4 bases lay outside the gene matches. Note on this clone: The target antigen is unknown.

Sequenced by immunoSEQ multiplex PCR; TCRdb stores in-frame clones only, minus some. The data show some 2.1 million clones, roughly 95% seen once. The source material was naive CD8+ T cells from PBMCs. The chain combines TRBV5-5 with TRBJ2-7, with 12 nucleotides matching TRBD1. The sequence came from a man aged 18 to 30 in good health. Some clones in this sample may be carry-over from other donors' samples. The CDR3 here is CASSWGQGAVEQYF. In DNA form, the CDR3 reads TGTGCCAGCAGCTGGGGACAGGGGGCCGTCGAGCAGTACTTC.